Listed here is a single TCR beta chain. No cognate antigen has been identified for it. The sample holds no much larger clone one base away, and base qualities are not on file. The germline V gene encodes CDR1 SGDLS and CDR2 YYNGEE. Deletion took 5 bases off V and 4 bases off J, with a span of 12 bases between the germline ends. The cysteine opens and the phenylalanine closes a CDR3 of 14 amino acids. Kept here is only the CDR3 DNA, which spans 42 bases and is read in frame from base 1. The sample originates from a study of shared clonotypes between healthy human individuals (dated by TCRdb to about 2020). Regarding the research as a whole: Two women and a few men aged 18 to 49 years were included in the cohort. For each donor, CD4 naive and CD4 memory were each given three plates, CD8 naive was given two plates, and CD8 memory was given one plate. To estimate repertoire size and how much clonotype sharing occurs between individuals, the study deeply sequenced the blood TCR repertoires of five healthy adults. Different laboratories and diverse techniques were used to prepare libraries and sequence TCR repertoires, to increase sequencing depth and limit assay-specific biases. Per donor, leukapheresis produced somewhere between about 0.94 and 8.9 billion PBMCs. Overall study results and their limits: Compared with non-shared clonotypes, the clonotypes found in all four sorted-subset donors had higher generation probabilities. Incomplete sequencing was indicated by rarefaction of sorted-subset datasets, despite the large sequencing depth. Naive subsets generally had larger estimated clonotype richness than memory subsets did. Because the study included a small number of donors, the genetic and exposure-history diversity represented was limited. Pairwise subsampling led to the expectation that sequencing depth would affect the degree of clonotype sharing among donors. Across four donors, around 5% of naive CD4, approximately 3.5% of naive CD8, about 2% of memory CD4, and approximately 0.4% of memory CD8 clonotypes were shared. Sampling was limited to blood, and TCR repertoires in tissue likely differ from TCR repertoires in blood.

TCR CDR3 regions were amplified from genomic DNA by multiplex PCR using the deep immunoSEQ assay. Extracted genomic DNA from each cell subset was spread evenly across all wells of several immunoSEQ 96-well plates, with each plate serving as a replicate. For sorted subsets, each replicate PCR was loaded with about 200 ng genomic DNA, equivalent to about 30,000 T cell genomes. The purified libraries were quantified using a Qubit 3.0 fluorometer, sized with a Bioanalyzer 2100, and then quantified again using the KAPA Library Quantification kit. Each immunoSEQ 96-well plate was sequenced on its own single-read 150-cycle Illumina NextSeq 550 flow cell. The study's own analysis went as follows. The immunoSEQ output contained only junctional sequences without quality scores, so filtering could not match that applied to full-length reads. Sequences were annotated with PyIR, a Python wrapper for IgBLAST v1.9, and V/J genes and CDR3 were assigned using IMGT germline references. Reads were filtered out if the reads had weak V/J assignments (E-value above 1e-6), no CDR3, stop codons, out-of-frame junctions, or ambiguous translated residues. A V3J clonotype was defined by an identical inferred V gene, J gene, and CDR3 amino acid sequence. Percentage overlap between repertoires was calculated by dividing the number of shared unique clonotypes by the size of the smaller repertoire. RTK rarefaction, the Chao1 estimator, and Recon v2.1 estimates of unobserved clonotypes were used to assess repertoire richness. Generation probabilities for all TCRbeta clonotypes obtained by the gDNA method from four donors were computed using OLGA. TCRdb stores this immuneACCESS table with in-frame sequences only. Part of the clones is absent; in the studies checked, under half of the shortfall reflects unresolved V genes, and no reason is known for the rest. V, J and clone size derive from that table, while D and trimming were established from the DNA sequence. This sample is represented by under 850,000 clones; around 77% of them were singletons. Approximately 1.8% of the sample is held by the ten biggest clonotypes.

Donors were healthy HIV-negative adults with no recently reported acute infections or vaccinations. Every donor was a Caucasian adult living in Nashville, Tennessee, USA. CD4+ T cells were enriched by magnetic negative selection; naive cells were then positively selected on CD45RA, and the negative fraction formed the memory subset. After blood collection by leukapheresis, PBMCs were isolated using Ficoll-Histopaque density gradient centrifugation and then cryopreserved in the vapor phase of liquid nitrogen. Purity and quantity of every magnetically sorted T cell population were checked by analytical flow cytometry. From each sorted fraction, genomic DNA was isolated and quantified by UV absorbance on a Nanodrop 2000c.

The sequence was obtained from a woman aged 25 to 45 in good health. Sequenced input: memory CD4+ T cells sorted from blood. The cell subset or site label of this sample denotes: CD45RA-negative fraction. The rearrangement combines TRBV9 with TRBJ2-2; the D segment could be TRBD1, given 6 matching bases. The DNA sequence follows: TGTGCCAGCAGGGGGGCTCACAGCACCGGGGAGCTGTTTTTT. The translation is CASRGAHSTGELFF.